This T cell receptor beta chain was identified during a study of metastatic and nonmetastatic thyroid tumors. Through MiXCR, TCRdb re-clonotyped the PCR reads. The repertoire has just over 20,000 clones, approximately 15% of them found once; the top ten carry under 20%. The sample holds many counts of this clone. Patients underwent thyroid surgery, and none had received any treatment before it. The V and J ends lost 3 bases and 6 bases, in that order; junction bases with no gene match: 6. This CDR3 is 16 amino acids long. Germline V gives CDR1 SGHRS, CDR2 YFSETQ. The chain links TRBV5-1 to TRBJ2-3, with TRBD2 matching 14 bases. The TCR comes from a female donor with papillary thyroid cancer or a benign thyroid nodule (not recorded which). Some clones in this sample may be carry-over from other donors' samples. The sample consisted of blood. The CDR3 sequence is CASSYTTSGGVDTQYF. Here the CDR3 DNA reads TGCGCCAGCAGCTATACGACTAGCGGGGGGGTCGATACGCAGTATTTT. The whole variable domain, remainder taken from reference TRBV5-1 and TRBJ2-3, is KAGVTQTPRYLIKTRGQQVTLSCSPISGHRSVSWYQQTPGQGLQFLFEYFSETQRNKGNFPGRFSGRQFSNSRSEMNVSTLELGDSALYLCASSYTTSGGVDTQYFGPGTRLTVL.